The TCR beta chain under discussion was sequenced for a study of blood T cell repertoires in COVID-19. In the study overall: Some COVID-19 samples were acute and others convalescent; all came from the United States, Italy and Spain. From T cells, B-cell-depleted T cells, or PBMCs came the material, which was cDNA or gDNA.

The CDR3 loop spans 13 amino acids. J was trimmed by 3 bases and V by 3 bases; bases with no gene match: 0. From germline, CDR1 is KGHSH and CDR2 LQKENI. As originally analysed: Estimated nucleated cell counts came from reference gene primer amplification. The table came from immunoSEQ multiplex PCR; TCRdb's copy has only in-frame clones and leaves some out. V, J and clone size are those of that table, while D and trimming were read from the DNA. The top ten clones hold 2.6% of a sample with about 140,000 clones, roughly 85% of them seen once. The TCR comes from a human donor with acute or convalescent COVID-19. The donor label of this sample is uncertain. The V gene is TRBV18, the J gene TRBJ1-1, with 8 bases lining up with TRBD1. The sequenced sample was peripheral blood. This CDR3 reads CASSPGQDTEAFF. The DNA for the CDR3 is TGTGCCAGCTCACCGGGACAGGACACTGAAGCTTTCTTT.